Below, 31 T cell receptor beta chains from the same sample are listed, as sequenced in a study of vaccination and CD4 T cells after COVID-19. Sample treatment: roughly 11-day PBMC culture with coronavirus spike peptide pools or control peptides (ViraFEST assay). The Oncomine TCR Beta short-read assay was applied to DNA of cultured CD4+ T cells. TCRdb analysed the PCR reads with MiXCR anew, one entry per CDR3 protein. The sample records 8,500 to 13,000 distinct CDR3 sequences, more than 65% being singletons. No cognate antigen is known for these TCRs. The sample taken for sequencing was CD4+ T cells from blood, cultured in vitro. These receptors originate from a human donor who had recovered from COVID-19.

The chain combines TRBV27 with TRBJ1-2, with D perhaps matching TRBD1 (5 bases). CDR1 and CDR2 (germline): MNHEY, SMNVEV (reference sequence). The CDR3 extends over 14 amino acids. V was clipped by 6 bases and J by 4 bases, with 15 bases between them. The CDR3 here is CASRPLGTAYGYTF. CDR3 DNA sequence: TGTGCCAGCAGGCCCCTCGGGACGGCCTATGGCTACACCTTC.

The chain uses TRBV20-1 and TRBJ2-3, with 7 bases fitting TRBD1. The CDR3 length is 16 residues. CDR1 and CDR2 from the germline V gene are DFQATT and SNEGSKA (reference sequence). The trim removed 4 bases at V and 0 bases at J, leaving 10 bases unmatched. The CDR3: CSANNRDRSSTDTQYF. The CDR3 DNA reads TGCAGTGCTAATAACAGGGACAGATCTAGCACAGATACGCAGTATTTT.

The V gene is TRBV19, the J gene TRBJ2-3; D uncertain. Germline loops: CDR1 LNHDA, CDR2 SQIVND (reference sequence). The CDR3 runs 14 residues. Trimming cost V 3 bases and J 0 bases, with 7 bases left between them. CDR3 nucleotides: TGTGCCAGTAGTATTTCCGGGAGCACAGATACGCAGTATTTT. It yields the protein CASSISGSTDTQYF.

The chain links TRBV20-1 to TRBJ1-1; TRBD1 aligns across 7 bases. The CDR3 runs 14 residues. Per germline, CDR1 DFQATT and CDR2 SNEGSKA (reference sequence). After removal of 5 bases from V and 0 bases from J, the junction contained 6 bases not matched to a gene. CDR3: CSARTGNMNTEAFF. For the CDR3, the DNA is TGCAGTGCTCGGACAGGAAACATGAACACTGAAGCTTTCTTT.

This clonotype appeared a few times. The chain joins TRBV6-1 to TRBJ2-3, with TRBD2 as a possible D gene (6 bases). This CDR3 is built from 14 residues. The V end lost 6 bases, the J end lost 6 bases, and 16 bases lay between the germline ends. CDR1 is MNHNS and CDR2 is SASEGT in the germline V gene. The CDR3 loop is CASSTGTWADTQYF. CDR3 nucleotide sequence: TGTGCCAGCAGCACCGGGACTTGGGCGGATACGCAGTATTTT.

This chain connects TRBV20-1 to TRBJ1-1; D gene uncertain. V was cut by 6 bases and J by 1 base, with 15 bases left in between. CDR3 size: 14 residues. Germline V lookup: CDR1 DFQATT, CDR2 SNEGSKA (reference sequence). The CDR3 sequence is CSATDLGRNTEAFF. For the CDR3, the DNA is TGCAGTGCCACTGACTTAGGCAGGAACACTGAAGCTTTCTTT.

The rearrangement links TRBV20-1 to TRBJ1-5, with D unresolved. CDR3 size: 11 residues. The ends were cut back, 6 bases at V and 6 bases at J, with 9 bases in the middle. CDR1 and CDR2 (germline): DFQATT, SNEGSKA (reference sequence). CDR3 protein: CSAGRVQPQHF. Here the CDR3 DNA reads TGCAGTGCCGGGAGGGTTCAGCCCCAGCATTTT.

The genes are TRBV28 and TRBJ1-5; 7 positions match TRBD1. This CDR3 spans 15 amino acids. Germline trimming cut 9 bases from V and 2 bases from J; bases unmatched to any gene: 10. Germline CDR1 and CDR2: MDHEN and SYDVKM. In DNA, the CDR3 is TGTGCCAGTACCCCAGGGGGAGATGGCAATCAGCCCCAGCATTTT. This sequence encodes CASTPGGDGNQPQHF.

This clonotype was seen a few times. The chain has TRBV28 and TRBJ1-2, with D possibly TRBD1 on 6 matching bases. Germline V gene data show CDR1 as MDHEN and CDR2 as SYDVKM. Trimming took off 10 bases at V and 7 bases at J, with 13 bases between the two ends. The CDR3 runs to 11 residues. The CDR3 DNA reads TGTGCCATCGCGGGGGGCCGTGGCTACACCTTC. Its protein product is CAIAGGRGYTF.

The chain carries TRBV27 and TRBJ2-6; D remains unclear. The CDR3 is 15 residues long. Looked up from germline, CDR1 is MNHEY and CDR2 is SMNVEV (reference sequence). V shed 0 bases and J shed 0 bases, with 3 bases lying between them. The CDR3 DNA is TGTGCCAGCAGTTTATCAAGCTCTGGGGCCAACGTCCTGACTTTC. Translation: CASSLSSSGANVLTF.

This chain uses TRBV27 with TRBJ1-6, with 9 nucleotides matching TRBD1. The CDR3 loop spans 14 amino acids. Germline V gives CDR1 MNHEY, CDR2 SMNVEV (reference sequence). The V gene end was trimmed by 3 bases and the J gene end by 9 bases; junction bases not matched to a gene: 3. The CDR3 coding sequence is TGTGCCAGCAGTTTGTGGGGACAGGGTTCACCCCTCCACTTT. This sequence encodes CASSLWGQGSPLHF.

This clonotype came up a few times. The chain is built from TRBV20-1 and TRBJ1-5, with 10 positions matching TRBD1. The germline V gene has CDR1 DFQATT and CDR2 SNEGSKA (reference sequence). This CDR3 is 16 amino acids long. V gave up 1 base and J gave up 6 bases; unmatched junction bases: 9. DNA of the CDR3: TGCAGTGCTAGAGTCAGTTGGGGACAGGGGTTTCAGCCCCAGCATTTT. Translating gives CSARVSWGQGFQPQHF.

This sequence joins TRBV6-5 and TRBJ1-6; D not certain. Germline V gives CDR1 MNHEY, CDR2 SVGAGI. This CDR3 is 15 amino acids long. Between the trimmed V and J ends, which lost 2 bases and 6 bases, there was a span of 11 bases. The DNA for the CDR3 is TGTGCCAGCAGTTACGCCTGGGAGCGTAATTCACCCCTCCACTTT. It is translated as CASSYAWERNSPLHF.

V gene TRBV20-1 combines with J gene TRBJ1-2; TRBD1 might be the D (5 bases). The germline gives CDR1 DFQATT, CDR2 SNEGSKA (reference sequence). V was cut by 8 bases and J by 8 bases, with 27 bases left in between. This CDR3 contains 15 residues. Here the CDR3 DNA reads TGCAGTCCCCATCAGGCGGGCAGGGTGTCGGAGGGCTACACCTTC. It yields the protein CSPHQAGRVSEGYTF.

The V gene is TRBV27, the J gene TRBJ1-2; TRBD1 agrees at 7 bases. The CDR3 totals 18 residues. Germline V gene sequence: CDR1 MNHEY, CDR2 SMNVEV (reference sequence). V was clipped by 5 bases and J by 2 bases; unmatched bases: 17. The CDR3 loop is CASSPQHLGQVGNYGYTF. Written as DNA, the CDR3 is TGTGCCAGCAGTCCACAGCATCTCGGACAGGTCGGAAACTATGGCTACACCTTC.

The chain is built from TRBV19 and TRBJ1-5; no reliable D call. The CDR3 runs to 15 residues. Germline assignment: CDR1 LNHDA and CDR2 SQIVND (reference sequence). V was shortened by 1 base and J by 0 bases, with 7 bases between the two germline ends. DNA for the CDR3: TGTGCCAGTAGTATAGCTTGGACTAGCAATCAGCCCCAGCATTTT. The encoded protein is CASSIAWTSNQPQHF. The whole variable domain, filled in from reference TRBV19 and TRBJ1-5, reads DGGITQSPKYLFRKEGQNVTLSCEQNLNHDAMYWYRQDPGQGLRLIYYSQIVNDFQKGDIAEGYSVSREKKESFPLTVTSAQKNPTAFYLCASSIAWTSNQPQHFGDGTRLSIL.

V and J are TRBV20-1 and TRBJ2-7, with D possibly matching TRBD1 (6 bases). Looked up from germline, CDR1 is DFQATT and CDR2 is SNEGSKA (reference sequence). Trimming removed 6 bases at V and 2 bases at J, with 17 bases between. The length of the CDR3 is 14 residues. Here the CDR3 reads CSATTDRYPYEQYF. DNA for the CDR3: TGCAGTGCCACTACCGACAGGTACCCCTACGAGCAGTACTTC.

The chain is built from TRBV21-1 and TRBJ1-5; the D call of TRBD1 is as the table states it, not checked on the DNA. TRBV21-1 is a pseudogene segment. The CDR3 is 18 amino acids. The CDR3 DNA reads as TGTGCCAGCAGCACTACGGGGACAGGACCTACAAGCAATCAGCCCCAGCATTTT. Residues: CASSTTGTGPTSNQPQHF.

Concerning this clonotype: At one of its ends the junction is not consistent with the germline gene, which may arise from a read error. The rearrangement joins TRBV6-1 to TRBJ2-7; 8 bases match TRBD2. Looked up from germline, CDR1 is MNHNS and CDR2 is SASEGT. This CDR3 has 14 amino acids. DNA of the CDR3: TGTGCCATCAGTGCGGGAGGTAGCTCCTACGAGCAGTACTTC. Its protein product is CAISAGGSSYEQYF.

The rearrangement uses TRBV7-9 and TRBJ1-5; TRBD1 is a possible D gene (6 bases). V was cut by 5 bases and J by 2 bases, with 16 bases left in between. Germline-derived CDR1 and CDR2 are SEHNR and FQNEAQ (reference sequence). The CDR3 runs 16 residues. The CDR3 is CASSRIAGEGNQPQHF. CDR3 in DNA: TGTGCCAGCAGCCGAATAGCAGGGGAGGGCAATCAGCCCCAGCATTTT.

This sequence joins TRBV6-5 and TRBJ1-1; TRBD1 matches at 7 bases. V was pared by 4 bases and J by 0 bases, with 11 bases of the junction left unmatched. The CDR3 spans 17 residues. Germline V gives CDR1 MNHEY, CDR2 SVGAGI. This CDR3 is CASSSRGGAVMNTEAFF. CDR3 nucleotides: TGTGCCAGCAGTTCCAGGGGGGGGGCTGTCATGAACACTGAAGCTTTCTTT.

This chain connects TRBV20-1 to TRBJ1-1, with D uncertain. The CDR3 runs to 18 residues. Germline lookup yields CDR1 DFQATT and CDR2 SNEGSKA (reference sequence). Between the trimmed V and J ends, which lost 0 bases and 0 bases, there was a span of 20 bases. The CDR3: CSAREVVSSWRMNTEAFF. CDR3 in DNA: TGCAGTGCTAGAGAGGTAGTATCTAGTTGGCGAATGAACACTGAAGCTTTCTTT.

This clonotype has a handful of counts. This chain connects TRBV7-2 to TRBJ1-2, with 9 positions matching TRBD1. The germline V gene encodes CDR1 SGHTA and CDR2 FQGNSA. The V and J ends lost 1 base and 1 base, in that order; junction bases with no gene match: 13. The CDR3 extends over 19 amino acids. CDR3 region: CASSLVVGQGNGYNYGYTF. Written as DNA, the CDR3 is TGTGCCAGCAGCTTAGTTGTGGGACAGGGTAACGGTTATAACTATGGCTACACCTTC.

This sequence joins TRBV19 and TRBJ2-3; D gene ambiguous. Germline CDR1 is LNHDA and CDR2 is SQIVND (reference sequence). This CDR3 spans 11 amino acids. The V end was cut by 6 bases, the J end by 7 bases, with 8 bases between. The CDR3 DNA sequence: TGTGCCAGTAGGGAACGGTATACGCAGTATTTT. Residues: CASRERYTQYF.

The chain uses TRBV29-1 and TRBJ2-2, with 9 bases lining up with TRBD2. CDR3 size: 15 residues. J gave up 1 base and V 1 base, and 1 base lay outside the gene matches. Germline V gene sequence: CDR1 SQVTM, CDR2 ANQGSEA. CDR3: CSVEGGRGNTGELFF. CDR3 in DNA: TGCAGCGTTGAAGGCGGGAGGGGGAACACCGGGGAGCTGTTTTTT.

The CDR3 nucleotides read TGTGCCAGCAGCTTAGAATCAGGGGTCTATGGCTACACCTTC. Its translation: CASSLESGVYGYTF. V gene TRBV7-8 combines with J gene TRBJ1-2, with D perhaps TRBD1 (6 bases). The CDR3 is made up of 14 amino acids. V dropped 1 base and J dropped 4 bases, with 10 bases sitting between them. The germline V gene has CDR1 SGHVS and CDR2 FQNEAQ.

V usage is TRBV28 and J usage is TRBJ1-6, with D possibly matching TRBD1 (5 bases). This CDR3 contains 15 residues. V lost 7 bases, J lost 7 bases, and 17 bases lay in between. In germline, CDR1 is MDHEN, CDR2 SYDVKM. CDR3 coding DNA: TGTGCCAGCAAGAGCTGGGACGTACAAAATTCACCCCTCCACTTT. Protein sequence: CASKSWDVQNSPLHF.

The V gene is TRBV28, the J gene TRBJ1-2; D gene ambiguous. CDR1 and CDR2 (germline): MDHEN, SYDVKM. The CDR3 has 13 residues. The V end lost 7 bases, the J end lost 3 bases, and 12 bases lay between the germline ends. CDR3 loop: CASTSSADYGYTF. In nucleotides, the CDR3 is TGTGCCAGCACGTCATCCGCTGACTATGGCTACACCTTC.

V is TRBV30 and J is TRBJ1-2; D remains ambiguous. Trimming stripped 3 bases from V and 1 base from J, with 9 bases between. CDR1 is GTSNPN and CDR2 is SVGIG in the germline V gene (reference sequence). This CDR3 region has 13 residues. In nucleotides, the CDR3 is TGTGCCTGGAGCCCACAGTATAACTATGGCTACACCTTC. This sequence encodes CAWSPQYNYGYTF. Drawing the rest from reference TRBV30 and TRBJ1-2, the complete variable domain is SQTIHQWPATLVQPVGSPLSLECTVEGTSNPNLYWYRQAAGRGLQLLFYSVGIGQISSEVPQNLSASRPQDRQFILSSKKLLLSDSGFYLCAWSPQYNYGYTFGSGTRLTVV.

The V and J genes are TRBV7-8 and TRBJ1-5; TRBD1 agrees at 9 bases. Germline CDR1 and CDR2: SGHVS and FQNEAQ. The CDR3 runs to 14 residues. Trimming at V came to 6 bases and at J to 6 bases, leaving 6 bases not matched to a gene. This chain's CDR3 is CASRDTGQGQPQHF. The DNA for the CDR3 is TGTGCCAGCAGGGACACGGGACAGGGTCAGCCCCAGCATTTT.

This chain connects TRBV20-1 to TRBJ1-5, with D possibly being TRBD1 (5 bases). Trimming shortened V by 6 bases and J by 0 bases, and 27 bases separated the two germline ends. This CDR3 is built from 19 residues. Germline CDR1 DFQATT, CDR2 SNEGSKA (reference sequence). As DNA, the CDR3 is TGCAGTGCCTCTGACTCAGGGACGTCCCGCGGCTATAGCAATCAGCCCCAGCATTTT. It translates to CSASDSGTSRGYSNQPQHF.